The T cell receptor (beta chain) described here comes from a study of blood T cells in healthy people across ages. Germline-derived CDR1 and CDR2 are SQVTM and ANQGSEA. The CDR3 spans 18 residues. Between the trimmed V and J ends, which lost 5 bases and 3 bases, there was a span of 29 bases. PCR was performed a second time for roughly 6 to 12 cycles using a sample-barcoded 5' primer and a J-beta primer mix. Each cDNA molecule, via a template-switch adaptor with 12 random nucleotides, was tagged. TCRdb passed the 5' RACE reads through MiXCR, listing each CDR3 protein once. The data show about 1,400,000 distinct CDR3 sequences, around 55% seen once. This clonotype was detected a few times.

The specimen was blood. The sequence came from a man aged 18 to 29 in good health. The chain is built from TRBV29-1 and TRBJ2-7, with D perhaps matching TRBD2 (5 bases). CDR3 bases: TGCAGCGTTCATCCTACTCCGGCGAGGGAATTGGCTCACTACGAGCAGTACTTC. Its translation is CSVHPTPARELAHYEQYF.